This TCR beta chain was identified during a study of T cells expressing NK-cell markers. For the study at large: Seven HCMV-seropositive donors and one seronegative donor made up the eight sequenced donors.

TCRdb re-called the 5' RACE reads; every CDR3 protein appears as one record, without DNA. The repertoire table contains about 150,000 distinct CDR3 sequences. This CDR3 contains 14 residues. Germline V gene data show CDR1 as SGHRS and CDR2 as YFSETQ. Concerning this clonotype itself: The antigen is undetermined.

Broader study findings: NKG2C+ dominant clonotype frequencies in five to seven donors were about 1.0-7.5% of CD8+ T cells.

The chain is built from TRBV5-1 and TRBJ1-1; the TCRdb D gene call, TRBD1, has no DNA to confirm it. The receptor's source is a young man in good health. What was sequenced was blood T cells: a sorted CD56 or NKG2C T cell subset, CD4+ or CD8+ T cells, or bulk PBMC T cells (not recorded which). The CDR3 spells CASTPSGENTEAFF.